This paragraph covers one T cell receptor beta chain sequence. The antigen is unknown. Some clones are missing from TCRdb's copy, which holds only in-frame ones; the method was immunoSEQ multiplex PCR. The sample has about 110,000 clones, roughly 90% seen once. The sample originates from a study of cytomegalovirus exposure and HLA in healthy donors. While the first cohort had 600 to 800 subjects, the donors belonged to the separate validation cohort of roughly 130 subjects. Study-wide results and limits: One later analysis, an examination of the 100 to 150 validation repertoires, found that first-cohort TCR clusters tended to co-occur in them. Testing in vitro showed a few CMV-associated chains specific for CMV antigens.

CDR1 and CDR2 (germline): SGHNT, YYREEE (reference sequence). The CDR3 is 19 amino acids. V lost 4 bases to trimming and J lost 1 base, with 24 bases between them. This TCR derives from a woman aged 30 to 39 in good health and CMV-seropositive. The chain uses TRBV5-4 and TRBJ2-1, with D perhaps TRBD1 (6 bases). The sequenced sample was PBMCs. This CDR3 is CASSNLFRDTVWSYNEQFF. The CDR3 nucleotides are TGTGCCAGCAGCAACCTATTCCGGGACACGGTTTGGTCCTACAATGAGCAGTTCTTC.